This TCR beta chain stems from a study of human T cells and chemical hapten exposure. About the study: A mostly female patient group had alopecia areata, totalis or universalis.

Individual cDNA molecules each carried unique molecular identifiers attached by the library. TCRdb reprocessed the RACE reads via MiXCR and lists one record per CDR3 protein. The table records roughly 90,000 distinct CDR3 sequences, around 10% of them present only once. CDR1 LGHDT and CDR2 YNNKEL come from the germline V gene (reference sequence). V lost 1 base and J lost 4, with 10 bases in between. CDR3 length: 14 residues. This clonotype was counted many times. Its matching antigen is unknown. Time point specified: pre-sensitization, week 0. Treatment meaning: therapeutic diphenylcyclopropenone sensitization with weekly scalp DPC. Findings and limits, study-wide: In comparison with controls, expanded TCRs gave rise to a significantly larger number of large CDR3 similarity clusters. PT1 expanded TCR counts and patch test score correlated positively.

This sequence originates from a woman aged 40 to 49 with alopecia areata. Some clones in this sample may be carry-over from other donors' samples. Source: whole blood, taken in connection with sensitization to the hapten diphenylcyclopropenone (DPC). The chain recombines TRBV3-1 with TRBJ1-1, with a possible D match to TRBD1 (5 bases). The DNA for the CDR3 is TGTGCCAGCAGCCAAGGCGGGGGGGGCACTGAAGCTTTCTTT. Translating it yields CASSQGGGGTEAFF. The whole variable domain, remainder taken from reference TRBV3-1 and TRBJ1-1, is DTAVSQTPKYLVTQMGNDKSIKCEQNLGHDTMYWYKQDSKKFLKIMFSYNNKELIINETVPNRFSPKSPDKAHLNLHINSLELGDSAVYFCASSQGGGGTEAFFGQGTRLTVV.